Listed here are 5 T cell receptor beta chains from one sample, sequenced in a study. Via MiXCR, TCRdb re-called the 5' RACE reads, giving one row per CDR3 protein. The sample includes 20,000 to 25,000 distinct CDR3 sequences, less than 40% of them seen just once. Sequenced sample: tumor-infiltrating naive CD4+ T cells sorted from the breast tumor. Indicated subset: naive CD4+ T cells, CD4+CD45RA+CD25-. The receptor set was obtained from a female donor with breast cancer.

The V call is TRBV6-5, the J call TRBJ2-1; 9 positions agree with TRBD2. In germline, CDR1 is MNHEY, CDR2 SVGAGI. Trimming at V came to 2 bases and at J to 4 bases, leaving 6 bases not matched to a gene. The CDR3 length is 16 residues. CDR3 DNA: TGTGCCAGCAGTTACGGTGGGACTAGCAGGTACAATGAGCAGTTCTTC. Translation gives CASSYGGTSRYNEQFF.

This clonotype was seen many times. The rearrangement joins TRBV28 to TRBJ1-1, with D perhaps matching TRBD1 (5 bases). Trimming removed 5 bases from V and 1 base from J, with 14 bases in between. The CDR3 is 15 amino acids. Per the germline V gene, CDR1 is MDHEN and CDR2 is SYDVKM. CDR3 coding DNA: TGTGCCAGCAGTCCTACCTCCGGGGGGAACACTGAAGCTTTCTTT. Its protein product is CASSPTSGGNTEAFF.

This clonotype is classed as medium-sized. The rearrangement uses TRBV20-1 and TRBJ2-1, with 10 nucleotides matching TRBD1. Germline V lookup: CDR1 DFQATT, CDR2 SNEGSKA (reference sequence). V lost 2 bases to trimming and J lost 12 bases; unmatched junction nucleotides: 16. CDR3 size: 16 residues. The CDR3 DNA reads as TGCAGTGCTAGAACCCCGGGACAGGGGCCCGTAAGAGGGCAGTTCTTC. Its translation: CSARTPGQGPVRGQFF.

J is TRBJ1-1 and V is TRBV11-1; D gene uncertain. The germline V gene has CDR1 SGHAT and CDR2 FQDESV (reference sequence). V lost 5 bases and J lost 11, with 18 bases in between. This CDR3 is 13 amino acids long. CDR3 coding DNA: TGTGCCAGCAGCCCTTACATCCCTGGGCCTGCTTTCTTT. It is translated as CASSPYIPGPAFF.

The table lists this clonotype with many counts. V is TRBV5-1 and J is TRBJ2-3; D remains unclear. Trimming took 4 bases from V and 0 from J, leaving 6 bases between them. Germline CDR1 reads SGHRS; CDR2 reads YFSETQ. The CDR3 is made up of 13 amino acids. The CDR3, as DNA: TGCGCCAGCAGCAAGGACAGCACAGATACGCAGTATTTT. Amino acids: CASSKDSTDTQYF.